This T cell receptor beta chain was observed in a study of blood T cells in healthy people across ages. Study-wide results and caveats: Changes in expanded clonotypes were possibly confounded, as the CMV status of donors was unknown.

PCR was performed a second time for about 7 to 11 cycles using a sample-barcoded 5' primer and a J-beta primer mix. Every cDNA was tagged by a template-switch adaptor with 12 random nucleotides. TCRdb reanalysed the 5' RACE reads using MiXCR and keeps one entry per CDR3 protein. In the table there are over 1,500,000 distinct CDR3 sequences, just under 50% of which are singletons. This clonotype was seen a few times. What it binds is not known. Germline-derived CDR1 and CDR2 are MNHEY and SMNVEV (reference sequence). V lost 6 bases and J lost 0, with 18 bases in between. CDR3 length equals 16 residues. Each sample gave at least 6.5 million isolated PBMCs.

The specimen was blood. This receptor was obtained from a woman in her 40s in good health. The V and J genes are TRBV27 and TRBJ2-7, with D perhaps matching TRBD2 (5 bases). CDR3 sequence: CASRPLGSGNSYEQYF. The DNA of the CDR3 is TGTGCCAGCAGGCCCCTCGGTTCGGGGAACTCCTACGAGCAGTACTTC.